What follows are 30 T cell receptor beta chains derived from one specimen sequenced in a study of cytomegalovirus exposure and HLA in healthy donors. The PCR ran on 60 Vbeta and 13 Jbeta primers. Only in-frame clones appear in the TCRdb table, and some are missing; sequencing was by immunoSEQ multiplex PCR. This table holds about 200,000 clones, around four fifths found once. The sequencing input was PBMCs. These receptors came from a man over 45 in good health and CMV-seronegative.

The genes are TRBV5-1 and TRBJ2-3; 10 bases match TRBD2. Germline loops: CDR1 SGHRS, CDR2 YFSETQ. Unmatched junction bases numbered 6, after V lost 0 bases and J lost 5 bases. CDR3 length: 16 amino acids. CDR3 nucleotides: TGCGCCAGCAGCTTGGTTCCTAGCGGGAGCGAAGATACGCAGTATTTT. It codes for CASSLVPSGSEDTQYF.

The CDR3 sequence: CASSLSTGQGNQPQHF. The CDR3 DNA sequence: TGTGCCAGCAGTTTATCCACAGGGCAAGGCAATCAGCCCCAGCATTTT. The J gene is TRBJ1-5, the V gene TRBV27; the D gene is possibly TRBD1 (6 bases). This CDR3 contains 16 residues. CDR1 MNHEY and CDR2 SMNVEV come from the germline V gene (reference sequence). Between the trimmed V and J ends, which lost 0 bases and 2 bases, there was a span of 11 bases.

This chain uses TRBV30 with TRBJ1-2; TRBD1 might be the D (6 bases). The CDR3 length is 13 residues. The V and J ends lost 0 bases and 7 bases respectively, with 12 bases between them. In germline, CDR1 is GTSNPN, CDR2 SVGIG (reference sequence). For the CDR3, the DNA is TGTGCCTGGAGTGTCAAACAGGGAAGTGGCTACACCTTC. It yields the protein CAWSVKQGSGYTF.

V and J are TRBV29-1 and TRBJ1-2, with D maybe TRBD1 (6 bases). Per the germline V gene, CDR1 is SQVTM and CDR2 is ANQGSEA. The CDR3 sequence is 14 residues long. Trimming removed 2 bases from V and 4 bases from J, with 14 bases in between. The CDR3 protein is CSVEKGVSGYGYTF. DNA for the CDR3: TGCAGCGTTGAAAAGGGGGTATCGGGCTATGGCTACACCTTC.

This chain uses TRBV18 with TRBJ2-1; D possibly corresponds to TRBD1 (6 bases). This CDR3 is 19 amino acids long. The germline V and J ends were trimmed by 3 bases and 2 bases, with 23 bases remaining between them. CDR1 KGHSH and CDR2 LQKENI come from the germline V gene. CDR3 loop: CASSPRTVSPRGAYNEQFF. CDR3 in DNA: TGTGCCAGCTCACCTCGGACAGTTAGCCCCCGGGGTGCCTACAATGAGCAGTTCTTC.

The chain links TRBV29-1 to TRBJ1-1; D uncertain. This CDR3 region has 12 residues. Between the trimmed V and J ends, which lost 6 bases and 5 bases, there was a span of 13 bases. CDR1 SQVTM and CDR2 ANQGSEA come from the germline V gene. The CDR3 region has the DNA TGCAGCGTGAGGGAAGCTAGGACTGAAGCTTTCTTT. This gives the protein CSVREARTEAFF.

In DNA, the CDR3 is TGTGCCATCAGTGCAATTGATAATTCACCCCTCCACTTT. Encoded protein: CAISAIDNSPLHF. The chain has TRBV10-3 and TRBJ1-6; D remains unclear. The germline V gene encodes CDR1 ENHRY and CDR2 SYGVKD. The CDR3 sequence is 13 residues long. Trimming stripped 4 bases from V and 5 bases from J, with 6 bases between.

Regarding this clone: Relative to the germline gene, one junction end is altered; a read error may explain this. Other DNA sequences in this specimen translate into the identical CDR3. CDR3 DNA: TGCGCCAGCCGGGGGGGTTCCACTGAAGCCTTCTTT. It translates to CASRGGSTEAFF. The chain joins TRBV10-1 to TRBJ1-1; the D gene is possibly TRBD1 (5 bases). Germline V gives CDR1 WNHNN, CDR2 SYGVQD (reference sequence). CDR3 size: 12 residues.

The chain is built from TRBV29-1 and TRBJ2-3, with 7 nucleotides matching TRBD2. CDR3 size: 14 residues. J lost 3 bases, V lost 1 base, and 4 bases had no gene match. CDR1 SQVTM and CDR2 ANQGSEA come from the germline V gene. CDR3 region: CSVEAGAGTDTQYF. DNA of the CDR3: TGCAGCGTTGAAGCGGGAGCGGGGACAGATACGCAGTATTTT.

This clone appeared a few times. The rearrangement links TRBV19 to TRBJ2-5, with D tentatively TRBD2 (5 bases). The J call may not be correct, given that the DNA end is closer to TRBJ2-7. CDR3 length equals 14 residues. Germline-derived CDR1 and CDR2 are LNHDA and SQIVND (reference sequence). The DNA for the CDR3 is TGTGCCAGTAGTCCCACGGGCGGGTCTGGCGAGCAGTACTTC. Amino acids: CASSPTGGSGEQYF.

This clone was seen a single time. The chain's CDR3 is CASSLTGTSGINEQFF. CDR3 nucleotides: TGTGCCAGCAGTTTAACCGGGACTAGCGGAATCAATGAGCAGTTCTTC. V and J are TRBV27 and TRBJ2-1; 11 positions agree with TRBD2. Losses at the gene ends were 2 bases for V and 6 bases for J; bases not matched to a gene: 6. The CDR3 is made up of 16 amino acids. The V gene's germline CDR1 is MNHEY and CDR2 SMNVEV (reference sequence).

The chain recombines TRBV18 with TRBJ2-5; a weak D match, TRBD1 (6 bases). Germline CDR1 and CDR2: KGHSH and LQKENI. The CDR3 contains 13 residues. Trimming removed 2 bases at V and 3 bases at J, with 7 bases between. CDR3 residues: CASSPWTEETQYF. In nucleotides, the CDR3 is TGTGCCAGCTCACCATGGACAGAAGAGACCCAGTACTTC.

The chain is built from TRBV30 and TRBJ1-4; tentative D call: TRBD1 (5 bases). Germline loops: CDR1 GTSNPN, CDR2 SVGIG (reference sequence). The CDR3 runs to 15 residues. The V end was cut by 3 bases, the J end by 3 bases, with 14 bases between. CDR3 protein: CAWRTAGGANEKLFF. CDR3 nucleotides: TGTGCCTGGAGGACCGCGGGGGGTGCTAATGAAAAACTGTTTTTT.

The genes are TRBV7-2 and TRBJ2-5, with 12 bases identical to TRBD2. Germline trimming cut 3 bases from V and 9 bases from J; bases unmatched to any gene: 8. Germline lookup yields CDR1 SGHTA and CDR2 FQGNSA. CDR3 length equals 15 residues. Written as DNA, the CDR3 is TGTGCCAGCAGCTTTCCGACTAGCGGGAGTGAGGCCCAGTACTTC. Translated: CASSFPTSGSEAQYF.

The sample holds one count of this clone. The V gene is TRBV11-2, the J gene TRBJ2-1, with 8 bases that match TRBD2. The length of the CDR3 is 16 residues. Germline loops: CDR1 SGHAT, CDR2 FQNNGV. With V trimmed by 5 bases and J by 7 bases, 13 bases remained unmatched. The CDR3 nucleotides read TGTGCCAGCAGCCCGCGGTGGGGACTAGGCGAGAATGAGCAGTTCTTC. Amino acid sequence: CASSPRWGLGENEQFF. Supplemented by reference TRBV11-2 and TRBJ2-1, the full variable domain reads EAGVAQSPRYKIIEKRQSVAFWCNPISGHATLYWYQQILGQGPKLLIQFQNNGVVDDSQLPKDRFSAERLKGVDSTLKIQPAKLEDSAVYLCASSPRWGLGENEQFFGPGTRLTVL.

This chain links TRBV7-3 with TRBJ2-3, with 7 positions matching TRBD2. CDR1 SGHTA and CDR2 FQGTGA come from the germline V gene. The V and J ends lost 4 bases and 6 bases, in that order; junction bases with no gene match: 7. The CDR3 loop spans 14 amino acids. DNA of the CDR3: TGTGCCAGCAGCTCGCGGGCCGGGAGGGATACGCAGTATTTT. Protein sequence: CASSSRAGRDTQYF.

This CDR3 reads CASSLIGGAYEQYF. In DNA form, the CDR3 reads TGCGCCAGCAGCTTGATTGGCGGGGCCTACGAGCAGTACTTC. The chain employs TRBV5-1 and TRBJ2-7; tentatively, D is TRBD2 (6 bases). This CDR3 region has 14 residues. CDR1 is SGHRS, CDR2 YFSETQ, per germline. V was pared by 1 base and J by 2 bases, with 10 bases between.

CDR3 DNA sequence: TGTGCCAGCAGCCCTTCTAATGAGCAGTTCTTC. Translation gives CASSPSNEQFF. The genes are TRBV6-6 and TRBJ2-1, with no clear D. Trimming shortened V by 6 bases and J by 7 bases, and 7 bases separated the two germline ends. CDR1 and CDR2 from the germline V gene are MNHNY and SVGAGI (reference sequence). This CDR3 is 11 amino acids long.

The chain is built from TRBV7-8 and TRBJ2-7; 10 bases match TRBD2. This CDR3 spans 14 amino acids. Looked up from germline, CDR1 is SGHVS and CDR2 is FQNEAQ. Germline trimming cut 5 bases from V and 6 bases from J; bases unmatched to any gene: 7. The CDR3, as DNA: TGTGCCAGCAGCCTGAGCGGGAGGGTCTCCGAGCAGTACTTC. Translation: CASSLSGRVSEQYF.

The V gene is TRBV2, the J gene TRBJ1-2; 8 nucleotides agree with TRBD1. This CDR3 is built from 15 residues. Germline assignment: CDR1 SNHLY and CDR2 FYNNEI. V was pared by 1 base and J by 5 bases, with 6 bases of the junction left unmatched. The CDR3 coding sequence is TGTGCCAGCAGTGAAGAGGCAGGGGGCCGATATGGCTACACCTTC. It is translated as CASSEEAGGRYGYTF.

The rearrangement links TRBV7-9 to TRBJ1-2, with D perhaps matching TRBD1 (6 bases). Germline CDR1 reads SEHNR; CDR2 reads FQNEAQ (reference sequence). V was pared by 3 bases and J by 7 bases, with 12 bases between. The CDR3 sequence is 13 residues long. Written as DNA, the CDR3 is TGTGCCAGCAGCTTGGCAGGGGCGGGTGGCTACACCTTC. Translation: CASSLAGAGGYTF. Full variable domain (rest looked up from reference TRBV7-9 and TRBJ1-2): DTGVSQNPRHKITKRGQNVTFRCDPISEHNRLYWYRQTLGQGPEFLTYFQNEAQLEKSRLLSDRFSAERPKGSFSTLEIQRTEQGDSAMYLCASSLAGAGGYTFGSGTRLTVV.

The gene calls are TRBV30 and TRBJ2-5; D may be TRBD2 (7 bases). In germline, CDR1 is GTSNPN, CDR2 SVGIG (reference sequence). The CDR3 totals 15 residues. Trimming removed 2 bases from V and 5 bases from J, with 18 bases in between. The CDR3 nucleotides read TGTGCCTGGAGTCCAGACCCGGGGGGCGGGGAGACCCAGTACTTC. Amino acid sequence: CAWSPDPGGGETQYF. Full variable domain (missing parts from reference TRBV30 and TRBJ2-5): SQTIHQWPATLVQPVGSPLSLECTVEGTSNPNLYWYRQAAGRGLQLLFYSVGIGQISSEVPQNLSASRPQDRQFILSSKKLLLSDSGFYLCAWSPDPGGGETQYFGPGTRLLVL.

The chain links TRBV30 to TRBJ1-1; 7 bases agree with TRBD1. The CDR3 sequence is 14 residues long. J gave up 3 bases and V 1 base, and 5 bases lay outside the gene matches. Germline values: CDR1 GTSNPN, CDR2 SVGIG (reference sequence). CDR3 bases: TGTGCCTGGAGTGACAGGGGCCCTTACACTGAAGCTTTCTTT. This gives the protein CAWSDRGPYTEAFF. The whole variable domain, remainder taken from reference TRBV30 and TRBJ1-1, is SQTIHQWPATLVQPVGSPLSLECTVEGTSNPNLYWYRQAAGRGLQLLFYSVGIGQISSEVPQNLSASRPQDRQFILSSKKLLLSDSGFYLCAWSDRGPYTEAFFGQGTRLTVV.

V is TRBV9 and J is TRBJ2-3, with a possible D match to TRBD2 (5 bases). CDR1 and CDR2 (germline): SGDLS, YYNGEE. This CDR3 is 12 amino acids long. Trimming left V 2 bases short and J 8 bases short, with 9 bases between. The CDR3 DNA sequence: TGTGCCAGCAGCGTTTACGGGGTTACGCAGTATTTT. Translating gives CASSVYGVTQYF.

A few counts support this clone. This chain joins TRBV2 and TRBJ2-7; 9 bases are shared with TRBD1. The trim removed 5 bases at V and 1 base at J, leaving 6 bases unmatched. This CDR3 region has 15 residues. The V gene's germline CDR1 is SNHLY and CDR2 FYNNEI. The DNA for the CDR3 is TGTGCCAGCAGTTCCGGGACAGGGAGGTCCTACGAGCAGTACTTC. Protein product: CASSSGTGRSYEQYF.

The chain has TRBV2 and TRBJ2-7; 8 bases are a match to TRBD2. V dropped 2 bases and J dropped 0; count of bases not matched to a gene: 3. Germline CDR1 SNHLY, CDR2 FYNNEI. The CDR3 sequence is 15 residues long. This chain's CDR3 is CASSELTSGSYEQYF. The CDR3 DNA follows: TGTGCCAGCAGTGAACTAACTAGCGGCTCCTACGAGCAGTACTTC. Full variable domain (missing parts from reference TRBV2 and TRBJ2-7): EPEVTQTPSHQVTQMGQEVILRCVPISNHLYFYWYRQILGQKVEFLVSFYNNEISEKSEIFDDQFSVERPDGSNFTLKIRSTKLEDSAMYFCASSELTSGSYEQYFGPGTRLTVT.

V gene TRBV18 combines with J gene TRBJ2-2; the D gene is possibly TRBD1 (5 bases). Trimming removed 2 bases from V and 0 bases from J, with 13 bases in between. Germline CDR1 KGHSH, CDR2 LQKENI. This CDR3 has 17 residues. CDR3 loop: CASSPRTKSTNTGELFF. CDR3 nucleotide sequence: TGTGCCAGCTCACCAAGGACAAAGTCCACGAACACCGGGGAGCTGTTTTTT.

This sequence joins TRBV27 and TRBJ2-1; 7 nucleotides match TRBD2. The germline V gene has CDR1 MNHEY and CDR2 SMNVEV (reference sequence). This CDR3 comprises 16 residues. With 1 base clipped from V and 1 base from J, the junction kept 4 bases outside the gene matches. The DNA for the CDR3 is TGTGCCAGCAGTTTATATCGCGGGAGATCCTACAATGAGCAGTTCTTC. It yields the protein CASSLYRGRSYNEQFF.

The V call is TRBV27, the J call TRBJ2-6; no reliable D call. Germline assignment: CDR1 MNHEY and CDR2 SMNVEV (reference sequence). Trimming took 8 bases from V and 1 from J, leaving 15 bases between them. The CDR3 has 16 amino acids. The CDR3 here is CASLRVYGSGANVLTF. The CDR3 DNA sequence: TGTGCCAGCCTTAGAGTCTATGGTTCTGGGGCCAACGTCCTGACTTTC.

The chain employs TRBV28 and TRBJ2-5; 7 nucleotides agree with TRBD1. The closer fit of TRBJ2-7 to the DNA end suggests the J call may be wrong. The length of the CDR3 is 15 residues. Germline V lookup: CDR1 MDHEN, CDR2 SYDVKM. The CDR3 here is CASSQQGPDSYEQYF. The CDR3 nucleotides are TGTGCCAGCAGCCAACAGGGGCCGGATTCCTACGAGCAGTACTTC.